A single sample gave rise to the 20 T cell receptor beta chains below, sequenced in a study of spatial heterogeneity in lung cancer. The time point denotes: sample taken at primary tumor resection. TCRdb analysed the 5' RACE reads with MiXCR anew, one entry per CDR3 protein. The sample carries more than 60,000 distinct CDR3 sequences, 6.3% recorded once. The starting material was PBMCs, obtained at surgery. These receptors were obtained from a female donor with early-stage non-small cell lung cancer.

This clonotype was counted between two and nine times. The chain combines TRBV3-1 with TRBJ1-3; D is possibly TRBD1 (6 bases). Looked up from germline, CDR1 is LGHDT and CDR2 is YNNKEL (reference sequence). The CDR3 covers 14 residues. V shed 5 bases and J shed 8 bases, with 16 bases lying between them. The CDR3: CASSSRAGAHTIYF. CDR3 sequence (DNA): TGTGCCAGCAGCTCAAGAGCAGGGGCCCACACCATATATTTT.

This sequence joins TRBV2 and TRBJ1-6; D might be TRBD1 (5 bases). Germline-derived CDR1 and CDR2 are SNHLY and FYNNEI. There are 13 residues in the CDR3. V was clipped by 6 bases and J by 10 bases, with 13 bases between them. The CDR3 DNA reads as TGTGCCAGCAGCGGGGGGAGGTGGTCACCCCTCCACTTT. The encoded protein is CASSGGRWSPLHF. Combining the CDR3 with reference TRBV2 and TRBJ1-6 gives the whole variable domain EPEVTQTPSHQVTQMGQEVILRCVPISNHLYFYWYRQILGQKVEFLVSFYNNEISEKSEIFDDQFSVERPDGSNFTLKIRSTKLEDSAMYFCASSGGRWSPLHFGNGTRLTVT.

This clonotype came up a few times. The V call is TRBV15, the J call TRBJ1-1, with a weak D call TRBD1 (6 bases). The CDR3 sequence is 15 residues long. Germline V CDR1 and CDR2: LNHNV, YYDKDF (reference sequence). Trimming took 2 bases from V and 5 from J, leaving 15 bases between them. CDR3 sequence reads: CATSRKRWTDTEAFF. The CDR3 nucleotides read TGTGCCACCAGCAGAAAACGGTGGACAGATACTGAAGCTTTCTTT.

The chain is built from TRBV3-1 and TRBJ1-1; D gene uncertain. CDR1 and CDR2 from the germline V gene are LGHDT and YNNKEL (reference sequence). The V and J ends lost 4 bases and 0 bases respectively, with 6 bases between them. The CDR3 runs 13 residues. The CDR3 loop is CASSLAMNTEAFF. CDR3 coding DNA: TGTGCCAGCAGCCTAGCAATGAACACTGAAGCTTTCTTT.

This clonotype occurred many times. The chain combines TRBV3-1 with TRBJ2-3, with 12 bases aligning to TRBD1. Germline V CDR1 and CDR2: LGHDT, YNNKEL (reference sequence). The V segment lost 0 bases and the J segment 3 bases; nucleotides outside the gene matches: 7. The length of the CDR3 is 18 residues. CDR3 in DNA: TGTGCCAGCAGCCAAGATCGCCGGGACAGGGGGCAGACAGATACGCAGTATTTT. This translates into CASSQDRRDRGQTDTQYF.

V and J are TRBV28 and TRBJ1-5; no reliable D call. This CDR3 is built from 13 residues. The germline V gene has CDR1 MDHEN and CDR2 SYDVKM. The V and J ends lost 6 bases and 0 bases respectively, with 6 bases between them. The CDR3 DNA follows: TGTGCCAGCAGACTTTATAGCAATCAGCCCCAGCATTTT. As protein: CASRLYSNQPQHF.

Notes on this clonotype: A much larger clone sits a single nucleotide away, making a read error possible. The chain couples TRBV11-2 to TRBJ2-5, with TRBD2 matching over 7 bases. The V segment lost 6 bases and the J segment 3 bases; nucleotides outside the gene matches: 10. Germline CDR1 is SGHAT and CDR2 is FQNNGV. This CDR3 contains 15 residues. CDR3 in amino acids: CASRRAGLTKETQYF. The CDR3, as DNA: TGTGCCAGCAGACGTGCGGGACTAACTAAAGAGACCCAGTACTTC.

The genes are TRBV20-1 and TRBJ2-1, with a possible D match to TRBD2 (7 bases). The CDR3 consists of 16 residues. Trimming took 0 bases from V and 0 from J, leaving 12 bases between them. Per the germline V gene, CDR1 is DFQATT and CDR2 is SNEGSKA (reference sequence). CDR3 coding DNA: TGCAGTGCTAGAGATCGGGGGGCCCGCTCCTACAATGAGCAGTTCTTC. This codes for CSARDRGARSYNEQFF.

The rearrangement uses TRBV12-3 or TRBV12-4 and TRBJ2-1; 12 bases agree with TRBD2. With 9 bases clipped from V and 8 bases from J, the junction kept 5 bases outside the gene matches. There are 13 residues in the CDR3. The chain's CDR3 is CASRTSGIHEQFF. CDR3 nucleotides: TGTGCCAGTCGGACTAGCGGGATACATGAGCAGTTCTTC.

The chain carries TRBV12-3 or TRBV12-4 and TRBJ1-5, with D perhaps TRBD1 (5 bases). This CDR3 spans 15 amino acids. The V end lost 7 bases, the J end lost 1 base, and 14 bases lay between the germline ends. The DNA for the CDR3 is TGTGCCAGCACTCCGGGTGGGGCAAGCAATCAGCCCCAGCATTTT. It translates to CASTPGGASNQPQHF.

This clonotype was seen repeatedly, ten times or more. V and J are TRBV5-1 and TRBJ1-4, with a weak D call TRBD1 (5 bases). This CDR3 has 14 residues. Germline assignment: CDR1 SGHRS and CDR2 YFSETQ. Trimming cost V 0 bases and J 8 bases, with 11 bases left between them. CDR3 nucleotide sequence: TGCGCCAGCAGCTTGGGAGCTGGGGGAGAAAAACTGTTTTTT. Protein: CASSLGAGGEKLFF.

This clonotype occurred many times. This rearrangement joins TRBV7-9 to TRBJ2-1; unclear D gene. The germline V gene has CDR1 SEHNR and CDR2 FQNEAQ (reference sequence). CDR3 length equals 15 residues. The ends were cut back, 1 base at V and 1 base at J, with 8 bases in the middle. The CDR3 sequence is CASSLDQASYNEQFF. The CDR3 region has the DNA TGTGCCAGCAGCTTAGATCAGGCGTCCTACAATGAGCAGTTCTTC.

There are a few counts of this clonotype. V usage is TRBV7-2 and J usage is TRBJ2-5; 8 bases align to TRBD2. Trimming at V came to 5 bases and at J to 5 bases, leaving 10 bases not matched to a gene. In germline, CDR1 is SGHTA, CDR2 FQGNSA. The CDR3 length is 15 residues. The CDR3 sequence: CASSPASGSGETQYF. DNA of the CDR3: TGTGCCAGCAGCCCCGCGAGCGGGAGTGGTGAGACCCAGTACTTC. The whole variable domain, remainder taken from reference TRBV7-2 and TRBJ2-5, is GAGVSQSPSNKVTEKGKDVELRCDPISGHTALYWYRQSLGQGLEFLIYFQGNSAPDKSGLPSDRFSAERTGGSVSTLTIQRTQQEDSAVYLCASSPASGSGETQYFGPGTRLLVL.

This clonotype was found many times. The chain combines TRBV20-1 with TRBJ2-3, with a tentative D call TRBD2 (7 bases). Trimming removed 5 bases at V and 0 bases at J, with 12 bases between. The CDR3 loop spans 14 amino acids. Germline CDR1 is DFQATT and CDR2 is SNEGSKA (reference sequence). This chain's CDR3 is CSAGGGLSTDTQYF. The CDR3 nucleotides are TGCAGTGCTGGGGGGGGGCTGAGCACAGATACGCAGTATTTT.

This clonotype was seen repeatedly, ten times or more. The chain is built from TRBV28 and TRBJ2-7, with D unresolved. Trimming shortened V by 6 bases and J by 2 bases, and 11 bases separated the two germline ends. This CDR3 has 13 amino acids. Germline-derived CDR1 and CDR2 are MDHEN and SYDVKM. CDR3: CASSLLGTYEQYV. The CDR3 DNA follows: TGTGCCAGCAGCCTCTTGGGGACCTACGAGCAGTACGTC.

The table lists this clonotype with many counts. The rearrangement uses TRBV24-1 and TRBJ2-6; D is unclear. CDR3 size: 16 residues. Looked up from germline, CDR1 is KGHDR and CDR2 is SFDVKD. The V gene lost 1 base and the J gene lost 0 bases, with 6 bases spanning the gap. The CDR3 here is CATSDFRHSGANVLTF. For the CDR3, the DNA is TGTGCCACCAGTGATTTTCGTCACTCTGGGGCCAACGTCCTGACTTTC.

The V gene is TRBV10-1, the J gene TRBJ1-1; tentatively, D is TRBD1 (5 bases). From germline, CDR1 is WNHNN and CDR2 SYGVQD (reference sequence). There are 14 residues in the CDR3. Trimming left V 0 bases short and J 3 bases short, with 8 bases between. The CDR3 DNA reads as TGCGCCAGCAGTGAGTCAGGGGTTGACACTGAAGCTTTCTTT. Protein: CASSESGVDTEAFF.

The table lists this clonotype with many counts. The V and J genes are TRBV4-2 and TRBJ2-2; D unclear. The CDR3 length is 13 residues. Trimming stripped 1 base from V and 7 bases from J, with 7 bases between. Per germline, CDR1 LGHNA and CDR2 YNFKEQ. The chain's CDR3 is CASSQVLYGELFF. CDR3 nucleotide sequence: TGTGCCAGCAGCCAAGTACTGTACGGGGAGCTGTTTTTT.

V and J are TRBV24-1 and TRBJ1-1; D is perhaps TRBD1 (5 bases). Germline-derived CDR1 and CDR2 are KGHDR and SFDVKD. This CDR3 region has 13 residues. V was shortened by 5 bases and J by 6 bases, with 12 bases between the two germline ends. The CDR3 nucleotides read TGTGCCACCAGTGCCGGGACCTGGGCTGAAGCTTTCTTT. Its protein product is CATSAGTWAEAFF.

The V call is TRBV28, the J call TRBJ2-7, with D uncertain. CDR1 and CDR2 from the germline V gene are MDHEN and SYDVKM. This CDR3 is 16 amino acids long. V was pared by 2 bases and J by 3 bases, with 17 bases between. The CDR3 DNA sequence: TGTGCCAGCAGTTTAGCCACAGCTTCCCTCTACTACGAGCAGTACTTC. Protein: CASSLATASLYYEQYF. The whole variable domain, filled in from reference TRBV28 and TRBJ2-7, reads DVKVTQSSRYLVKRTGEKVFLECVQDMDHENMFWYRQDPGLGLRLIYFSYDVKMKEKGDIPEGYSVSREKKERFSLILESASTNQTSMYLCASSLATASLYYEQYFGPGTRLTVT.